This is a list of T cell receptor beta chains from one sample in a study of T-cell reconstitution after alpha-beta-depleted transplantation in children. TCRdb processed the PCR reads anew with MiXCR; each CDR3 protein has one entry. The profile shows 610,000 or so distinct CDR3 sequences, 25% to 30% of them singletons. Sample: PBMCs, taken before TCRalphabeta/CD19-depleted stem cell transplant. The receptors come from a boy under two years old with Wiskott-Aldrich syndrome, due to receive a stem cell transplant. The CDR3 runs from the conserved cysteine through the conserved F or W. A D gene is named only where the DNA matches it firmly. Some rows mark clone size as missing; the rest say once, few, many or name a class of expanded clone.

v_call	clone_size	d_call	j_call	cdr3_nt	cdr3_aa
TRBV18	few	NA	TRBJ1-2	TGTGCCAGCTCACCCCTTGGCGGAGGCTCGGGGAACTATGGCTACACCTTC	CASSPLGGGSGNYGYTF
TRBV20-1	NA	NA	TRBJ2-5	TGCAGTGCTAGAGGACACGGGACCCTATCAAAAGAGACCCAGTACTTC	CSARGHGTLSKETQYF
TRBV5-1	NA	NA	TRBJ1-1	TGCGCCAGCAGCATACAGGGAAAGGGGAACACTGAAGCTTTCTTT	CASSIQGKGNTEAFF
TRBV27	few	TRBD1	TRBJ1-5	TGTGCCAGCAGTTTGGCCAGGGGGCCCCATCAGCCCCAGCATTTT	CASSLARGPHQPQHF
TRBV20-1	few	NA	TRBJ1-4	TGCAGTGCCCACCCGCGGGGACTGATTAATGAAAAACTGTTTTTT	CSAHPRGLINEKLFF
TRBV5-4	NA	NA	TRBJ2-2	TGTGCCAGCAGCTCGACCGTACGGACCGGGGAGCTGTTTTTT	CASSSTVRTGELFF
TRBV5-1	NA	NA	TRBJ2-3	TGCGCCAGCAGCGAATACACAGATACGCAGTATTTT	CASSEYTDTQYF
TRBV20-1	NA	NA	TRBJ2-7	TGCAGTGCTTACTCACCAAGACACGGGGAGCAGTACTTC	CSAYSPRHGEQYF
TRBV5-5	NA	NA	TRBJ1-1	TGTGCCAGCAGCTTTTTGAGGGAGAACACTGAAGCTTTCTTT	CASSFLRENTEAFF
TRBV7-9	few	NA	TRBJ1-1	TGTGCCAGCAGCTTCCGGGACCGTGACACTGAAGCTTTCTTT	CASSFRDRDTEAFF
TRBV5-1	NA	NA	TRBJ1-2	TGCGCCAGCAGCTTGGGCGGTACGGGGGCTCCGGGCGGCTACACCTTC	CASSLGGTGAPGGYTF
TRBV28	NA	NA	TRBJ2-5	TGTGCCAGCAGCGTCGCACGAGAGACCCAGTACTTC	CASSVARETQYF
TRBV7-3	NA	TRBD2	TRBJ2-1	TGTGCCAGCAGCTGGACTAGCGGGACGTCCTACAATGAGCAGTTCTTC	CASSWTSGTSYNEQFF
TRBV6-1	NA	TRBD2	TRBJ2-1	TGTGCCAGCAGACTCCTAGCGGGAGAACCCAATGAGCAGTTCTTC	CASRLLAGEPNEQFF
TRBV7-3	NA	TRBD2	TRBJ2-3	TGTGCCAGCAGCCATAGCGGGGCTAGCACAGATACGCAGTATTTT	CASSHSGASTDTQYF
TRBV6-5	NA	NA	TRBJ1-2	TGTGCCAGTACCCGGGTAGGGTTTGGCTACACCTTC	CASTRVGFGYTF
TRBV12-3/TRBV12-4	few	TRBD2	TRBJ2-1	TGTGCCAGTCCCCCGACATCTAGCGGGAGTATATCCTACAATGAGCAGTTCTTC	CASPPTSSGSISYNEQFF
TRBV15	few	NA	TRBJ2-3	TGTGCCACCAGCGGTCTTAGCACAGATACGCAGTATTTT	CATSGLSTDTQYF
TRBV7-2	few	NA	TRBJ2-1	TGTGCCAGCAGCCAAGAGACAGGAACCTACAATGAGCAGTTCTTC	CASSQETGTYNEQFF
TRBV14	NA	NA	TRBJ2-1	TGTGCCAGCAGCCAGAAAAGACATAGCGGTCCCGGGGATGAGCAGTTCTTC	CASSQKRHSGPGDEQFF
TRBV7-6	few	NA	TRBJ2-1	TGTGCCAGCAGCTCCAAGGGGGAGCACCCCTACAATGAGCAGTTCTTC	CASSSKGEHPYNEQFF
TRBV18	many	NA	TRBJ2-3	TGTGCCAGCAGCCCCACAGATACGCAGTATTTT	CASSPTDTQYF
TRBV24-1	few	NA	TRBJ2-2	TGTGCCACCAGTGATTTAGGACAGTTGGGTGCCGGGGAGCTGTTTTTT	CATSDLGQLGAGELFF
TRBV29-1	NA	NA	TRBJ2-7	TGCAGCGTTGGGTGGAGCTCCTACGAGCAGTACTTC	CSVGWSSYEQYF
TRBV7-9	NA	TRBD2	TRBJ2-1	TGTGCCAGCAGCGTGAGCCTAGCGGGAGGGGACTGGCGGTTCTTC	CASSVSLAGGDWRFF
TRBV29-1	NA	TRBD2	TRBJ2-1	TGCAGCGTGGATAGCGGGACCCCTCTTTCCTACAATGAGCAGTTCTTC	CSVDSGTPLSYNEQFF
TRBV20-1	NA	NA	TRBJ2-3	TGCAGTGCTAGGGCGGGGACCACAGATACGCAGTATTTT	CSARAGTTDTQYF
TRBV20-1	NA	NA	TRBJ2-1	TGCAGTGCTAGCCCTACCGTTTTTTACAATGAGCAGTTCTTC	CSASPTVFYNEQFF
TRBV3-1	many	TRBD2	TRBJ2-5	TGCGCCAGCAGCCAGGGACTAGCGGGAGAAGAGACCCAGTACTTC	CASSQGLAGEETQYF
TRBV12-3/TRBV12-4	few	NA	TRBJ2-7	TGTGCCAGCAGCGGGACGGTCTCCTACGAGCAGTACTTC	CASSGTVSYEQYF
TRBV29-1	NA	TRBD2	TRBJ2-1	TGCAGCGTCCAGGTTCGGGTCAGCGGGAGTGCTGAGCAGTTCTTC	CSVQVRVSGSAEQFF
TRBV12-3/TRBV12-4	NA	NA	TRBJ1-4	TGTGCCAGCAATACGGGACGGATTAATGAAAAACTGTTTTTT	CASNTGRINEKLFF
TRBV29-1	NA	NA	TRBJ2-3	TGCAGCGTTGAAGATACAGGGAGTAGTGATACGCAGTATTTT	CSVEDTGSSDTQYF
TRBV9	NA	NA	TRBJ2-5	TGTGCCAGCAGCCCACACGCATTAAAGGGGAGAGAAGAGACCCAGTACTTC	CASSPHALKGREETQYF
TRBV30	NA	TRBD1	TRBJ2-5	TGTGCCTGGACAGGGGGCAGGGGCCAGTACTTC	CAWTGGRGQYF
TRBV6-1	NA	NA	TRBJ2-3	TGTGCCCGCGTACCTTTCATCACAGATACGCAGTATTTT	CARVPFITDTQYF
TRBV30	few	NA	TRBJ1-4	TGTGCCTGGGACAGCGATAATGAAAAACTGTTTTTT	CAWDSDNEKLFF
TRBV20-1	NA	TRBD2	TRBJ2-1	TGCAGTGCTTTACCAACTAGCGGGGCCTACAATGAGCAGTTCTTC	CSALPTSGAYNEQFF
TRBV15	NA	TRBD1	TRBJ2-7	TGTGCCACCAGCAATCTGGGAAGGGGGACAGGGGGCTCCGAGCAGTACTTC	CATSNLGRGTGGSEQYF
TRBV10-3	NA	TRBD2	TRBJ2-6	TGTGCCATCAGTGCACTAGCGGGAGTTCCCAACTCTGGGGCCAACGTCCTGACTTTC	CAISALAGVPNSGANVLTF
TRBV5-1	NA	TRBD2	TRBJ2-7	TGCGCCAGCAGCTACTGGACTAGCGGGAGGGCCTTTGAAAACTACGAGCAGTACTTC	CASSYWTSGRAFENYEQYF
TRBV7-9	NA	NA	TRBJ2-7	TGTGCCAGCAGCTCCAGGAGCGAGCAGTACTTC	CASSSRSEQYF
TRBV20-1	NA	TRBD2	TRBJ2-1	TGCAGTGCTAGAGATGCTAGCGGGAGGGCCCTCAATGAGCAGTTCTTC	CSARDASGRALNEQFF
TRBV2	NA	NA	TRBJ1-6	TGTGCCAGCAGTGAATTCCTGTTAGCATCCCTCCACTTT	CASSEFLLASLHF
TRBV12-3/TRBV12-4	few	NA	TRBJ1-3	TGTGCCAGCAGTCCGAGGGGACGGATCTCTGGAAACACCATATATTTT	CASSPRGRISGNTIYF
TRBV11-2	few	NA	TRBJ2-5	TGTGCCAGCAGCCCCGGGACTTTGGAGACCCAGTACTTC	CASSPGTLETQYF
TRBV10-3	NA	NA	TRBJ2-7	TGTGCCATCAGTGAGTCCTCGGAGGACGAGCAGTACTTC	CAISESSEDEQYF
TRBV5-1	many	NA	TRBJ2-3	TGCGCCAGCAGCTCCGGGGGTACAGATACGCAGTATTTT	CASSSGGTDTQYF
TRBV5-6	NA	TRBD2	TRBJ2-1	TGTGCCAGCAGCTTACTAGCGGGAGGACCGAACTCCTACAATGAGCAGTTCTTC	CASSLLAGGPNSYNEQFF
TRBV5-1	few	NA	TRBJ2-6	TGCGCCAGCAAGGAGTTTTTCTCTGGGGCCAACGTCCTGACTTTC	CASKEFFSGANVLTF
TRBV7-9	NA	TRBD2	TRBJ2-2	TGTGCCAGCAGCTTTCGCGGGAGTTGGACCGGGGAGCTGTTTTTT	CASSFRGSWTGELFF
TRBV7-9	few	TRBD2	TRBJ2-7	TGTGCCAGCAGCTTTTTAGCGGGAGTCGGTAACGAGCAGTACTTC	CASSFLAGVGNEQYF
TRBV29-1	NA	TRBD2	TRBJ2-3	TGCAGCGTCCTCGGGTCTAGCGGGAAAAGCACAGATACGCAGTATTTT	CSVLGSSGKSTDTQYF
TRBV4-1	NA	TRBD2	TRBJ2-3	TGCGCCAGCAGCCTGGGACTAGCGGAACCCGATACGCAGTATTTT	CASSLGLAEPDTQYF
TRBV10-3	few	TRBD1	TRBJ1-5	TGTGCCATAGCCGGGACAGGGACGAATCAGCCCCAGCATTTT	CAIAGTGTNQPQHF
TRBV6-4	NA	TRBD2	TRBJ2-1	TGTGCCATCAGTGACTCGGGAAAGTGGACTAGCGGGATTTACAATGAGCAGTTCTTC	CAISDSGKWTSGIYNEQFF
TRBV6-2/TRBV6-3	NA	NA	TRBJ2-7	TGTGCCAGCAGTTATCAGCCGGGAGCGGGCCGCGAGCAGTACTTC	CASSYQPGAGREQYF
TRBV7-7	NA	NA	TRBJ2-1	TGTGCCAGCAGCTTGACTCGGGCCTTAGCGCCCTACAATGAGCAGTTCTTC	CASSLTRALAPYNEQFF